This paragraph covers one T cell receptor beta chain sequence. This record belongs to a study of blood T cell repertoires in COVID-19. Study information: Samples of COVID-19 (acute and convalescent) were obtained from the United States, Italy and Spain. T cells, B-cell-depleted T cells, or PBMCs supplied cDNA or gDNA.

This CDR3 contains 15 residues. V lost 6 bases and J 7 bases, leaving 22 bases between the germline ends. Germline V CDR1 and CDR2: MNHEY, SVGAGI. Data came from immunoSEQ multiplex PCR; TCRdb stores just in-frame clones and leaves some out. The sample carries fewer than 150,000 clones, around 85% recorded once. V usage is TRBV6-5 and J usage is TRBJ2-7; D is possibly TRBD1 (5 bases). The sequence derives from a human donor in a cohort sampled during active COVID-19. The sample was peripheral blood. The CDR3 spells CASRETATSPSEQYF. The CDR3 region has the DNA TGTGCCAGCAGAGAGACAGCTACGAGTCCCTCTGAGCAGTACTTC.